This TCR beta chain was identified in a study of response to subunit inactivated influenza vaccine. V shed 2 bases, J shed 6 bases, and the junction held 6 bases outside the gene matches. From germline, CDR1 is MDHEN and CDR2 SYDVKM. The CDR3 loop spans 14 amino acids. TCRdb re-analysed the RT-PCR reads in MiXCR, keeping a single row per CDR3 protein. The sample consists of hundreds of thousands of distinct CDR3 sequences, approximately 7.6% of them appearing once. This specimen consisted of PBMCs from blood, obtained about 24 months after vaccination. The chain is built from TRBV28 and TRBJ1-2; TRBD1 agrees at 7 bases. The receptor's source is a man between 50 and 75 years old who received an inactivated influenza vaccine. CDR3 in amino acids: CASSLPDRRNGYTF. The CDR3 DNA reads TGTGCCAGCAGTTTACCGGACAGGAGGAATGGCTACACCTTC.